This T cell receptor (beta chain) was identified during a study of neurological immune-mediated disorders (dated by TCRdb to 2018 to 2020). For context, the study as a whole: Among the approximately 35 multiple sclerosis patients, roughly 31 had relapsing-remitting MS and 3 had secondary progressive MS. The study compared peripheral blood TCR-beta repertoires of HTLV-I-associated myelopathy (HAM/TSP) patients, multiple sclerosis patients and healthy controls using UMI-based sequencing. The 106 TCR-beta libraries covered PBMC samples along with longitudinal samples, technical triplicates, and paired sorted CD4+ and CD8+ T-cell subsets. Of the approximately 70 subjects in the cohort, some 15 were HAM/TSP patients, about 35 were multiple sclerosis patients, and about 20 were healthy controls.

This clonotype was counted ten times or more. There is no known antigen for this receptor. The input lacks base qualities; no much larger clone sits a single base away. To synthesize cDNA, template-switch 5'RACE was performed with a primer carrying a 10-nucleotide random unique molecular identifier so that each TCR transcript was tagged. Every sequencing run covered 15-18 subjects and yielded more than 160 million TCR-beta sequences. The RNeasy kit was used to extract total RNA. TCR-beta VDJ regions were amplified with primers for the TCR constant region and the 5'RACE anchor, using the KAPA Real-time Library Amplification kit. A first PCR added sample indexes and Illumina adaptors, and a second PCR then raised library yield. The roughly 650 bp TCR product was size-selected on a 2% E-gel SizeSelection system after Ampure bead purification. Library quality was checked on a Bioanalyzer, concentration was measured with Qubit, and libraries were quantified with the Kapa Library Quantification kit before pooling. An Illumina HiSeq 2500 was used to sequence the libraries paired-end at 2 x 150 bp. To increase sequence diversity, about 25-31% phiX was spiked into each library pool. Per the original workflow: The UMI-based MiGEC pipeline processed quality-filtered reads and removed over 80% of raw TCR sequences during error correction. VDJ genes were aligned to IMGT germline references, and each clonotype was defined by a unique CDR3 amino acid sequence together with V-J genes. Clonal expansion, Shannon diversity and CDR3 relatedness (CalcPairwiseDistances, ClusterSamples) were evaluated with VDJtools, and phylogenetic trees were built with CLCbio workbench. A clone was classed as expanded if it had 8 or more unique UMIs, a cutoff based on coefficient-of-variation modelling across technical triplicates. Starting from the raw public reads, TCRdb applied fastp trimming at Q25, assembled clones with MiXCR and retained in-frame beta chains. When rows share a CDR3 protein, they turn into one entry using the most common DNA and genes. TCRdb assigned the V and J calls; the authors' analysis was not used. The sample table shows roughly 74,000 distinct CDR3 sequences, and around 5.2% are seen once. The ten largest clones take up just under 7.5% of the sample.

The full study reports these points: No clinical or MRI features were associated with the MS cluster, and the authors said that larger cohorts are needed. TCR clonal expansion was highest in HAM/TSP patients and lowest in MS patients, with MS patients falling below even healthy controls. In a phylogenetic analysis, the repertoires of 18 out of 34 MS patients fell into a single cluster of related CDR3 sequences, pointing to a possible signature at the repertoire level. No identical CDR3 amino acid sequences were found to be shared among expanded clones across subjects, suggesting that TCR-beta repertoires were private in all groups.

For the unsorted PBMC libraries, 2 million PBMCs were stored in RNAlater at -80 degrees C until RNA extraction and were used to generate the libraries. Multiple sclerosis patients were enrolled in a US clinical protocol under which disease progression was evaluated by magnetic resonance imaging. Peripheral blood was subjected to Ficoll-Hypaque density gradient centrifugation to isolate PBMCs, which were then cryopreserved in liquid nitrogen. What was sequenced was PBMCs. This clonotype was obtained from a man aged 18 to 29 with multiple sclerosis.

The CDR3: CASDRGRRSGDTQYF. The bases read TGTGCCAGCGACAGGGGGCGCCGCTCAGGGGATACGCAGTATTTT. Here the chain combines TRBV2 and TRBJ2-3; TRBD1 lines up with 10 middle nucleotides. Based on the germline V gene, the CDR1 and CDR2 sequences are SNHLY and FYNNEI. Trimmed from V: 8 bases; trimmed from J: 6 bases; junction bases lacking a gene match: 11. The CDR3 holds 15 amino acids from the cysteine to the phenylalanine. Only the CDR3 DNA stays, 45 bases, in frame from base 1.